Listed here are 21 T cell receptor beta chains from one sample, sequenced in a study of breast tumors, draining lymph nodes, adjacent tissues. TCRdb re-called the multiplex PCR reads with MiXCR, one entry per CDR3 protein. Here the sample spans about 15,000 distinct CDR3 sequences, roughly 52% being singletons. Sequenced material: tumor-adjacent breast tissue. These receptors originate from a female donor with breast cancer. Some clones in this sample may be carry-over from other donors' samples.

J is TRBJ2-3 and V is TRBV2; 12 bases fit TRBD2. The CDR3 consists of 19 residues. The V gene end was trimmed by 3 bases and the J gene end by 2 bases; junction bases not matched to a gene: 12. CDR1 and CDR2 (germline): SNHLY, FYNNEI. DNA for the CDR3: TGTGCCAGCAGTGAGAGGTTCGGGACTAGCGGGTCTTACACAGATACGCAGTATTTT. Translated: CASSERFGTSGSYTDTQYF. Supplemented by reference TRBV2 and TRBJ2-3, the full variable domain reads EPEVTQTPSHQVTQMGQEVILRCVPISNHLYFYWYRQILGQKVEFLVSFYNNEISEKSEIFDDQFSVERPDGSNFTLKIRSTKLEDSAMYFCASSERFGTSGSYTDTQYFGPGTRLTVL.

The chain employs TRBV15 and TRBJ1-2, with D unclear. The length of the CDR3 is 12 residues. In germline, CDR1 is LNHNV, CDR2 YYDKDF (reference sequence). V lost 2 bases and J lost 11, with 12 bases in between. The CDR3 DNA reads TGTGCCACCAGCAGATCATCCAGTTTTTACACCTTC. Translating it yields CATSRSSSFYTF. Variable domain in full (rest from reference TRBV15 and TRBJ1-2): DAMVIQNPRYQVTQFGKPVTLSCSQTLNHNVMYWYQQKSSQAPKLLFHYYDKDFNNEADTPDNFQSRRPNTSFCFLDIRSPGLGDTAMYLCATSRSSSFYTFGSGTRLTVV.

This clonotype was seen only a few times. V and J are TRBV20-1 and TRBJ2-1; the D is unclear. Trimming pared 4 bases from V and 6 bases from J, leaving 19 bases between. The V gene's germline CDR1 is DFQATT and CDR2 SNEGSKA (reference sequence). The CDR3 runs 15 residues. The CDR3 is CSAKPQFGPLNEQFF. In DNA form, the CDR3 reads TGCAGTGCTAAGCCTCAGTTCGGCCCACTCAATGAGCAGTTCTTC.

V usage is TRBV5-4 and J usage is TRBJ2-1; 10 nucleotides line up with TRBD1. CDR3 length: 15 residues. V was clipped by 5 bases and J by 9 bases; unmatched bases: 11. Germline-derived CDR1 and CDR2 are SGHNT and YYREEE (reference sequence). CDR3 region: CASRNRDRGPSEQFF. DNA for the CDR3: TGTGCCAGCAGAAACCGGGACAGGGGTCCCAGTGAGCAGTTCTTC.

This rearrangement joins TRBV15 to TRBJ2-7; D is perhaps TRBD2 (5 bases). Looked up from germline, CDR1 is LNHNV and CDR2 is YYDKDF (reference sequence). V dropped 0 bases and J dropped 4 bases, with 13 bases sitting between them. The CDR3 covers 15 residues. CDR3 DNA sequence: TGTGCCACCAGCAGAGATAACCGCGGGCTTTACGAGCAGTACTTC. Amino acid sequence: CATSRDNRGLYEQYF. The complete variable domain, with remaining parts taken from reference TRBV15 and TRBJ2-7, reads DAMVIQNPRYQVTQFGKPVTLSCSQTLNHNVMYWYQQKSSQAPKLLFHYYDKDFNNEADTPDNFQSRRPNTSFCFLDIRSPGLGDTAMYLCATSRDNRGLYEQYFGPGTRLTVT.

Relative to its sample, this clonotype is medium-sized. The V gene is TRBV5-1, the J gene TRBJ2-2, with TRBD2 matching over 11 bases. Germline assignment: CDR1 SGHRS and CDR2 YFSETQ. Germline trimming cut 4 bases from V and 8 bases from J; bases unmatched to any gene: 7. The CDR3 is 15 amino acids. DNA for the CDR3: TGCGCCAGCAGCATTAGCGGGAGGGCCGCAGGGGAGCTGTTTTTT. Amino acids: CASSISGRAAGELFF.

The J gene is TRBJ2-6, the V gene TRBV25-1; D uncertain. Germline V gene sequence: CDR1 MGHDK, CDR2 SYGVNS. Trimming took off 1 base at V and 2 bases at J, with 6 bases between the two ends. This CDR3 comprises 15 residues. The CDR3 protein is CASSELGTGANVLTF. CDR3 sequence (DNA): TGTGCCAGCAGTGAATTAGGGACTGGGGCCAACGTCCTGACTTTC.

By proportion, this clonotype is medium-sized. V and J are TRBV2 and TRBJ2-1; TRBD2 matches at 14 bases. This CDR3 is built from 16 residues. The germline gives CDR1 SNHLY, CDR2 FYNNEI. V lost 2 bases to trimming and J lost 9 bases; unmatched junction nucleotides: 6. The CDR3 sequence: CASSELRLAGGSEQFF. The DNA of the CDR3 is TGTGCCAGCAGTGAACTTCGACTAGCGGGAGGGTCTGAGCAGTTCTTC.

This clonotype was recorded many times. V usage is TRBV20-1 and J usage is TRBJ1-1; D is possibly TRBD1 (6 bases). Germline CDR1 and CDR2: DFQATT and SNEGSKA (reference sequence). CDR3 length equals 18 residues. With 0 bases removed from V and 2 bases from J, the gap between germline ends came to 22 bases. This chain's CDR3 is CSARDRVLGRGINTEAFF. The CDR3 DNA reads TGCAGTGCTAGAGATCGCGTTTTGGGAAGGGGGATCAACACTGAAGCTTTCTTT.

By frequency in the sample, this clonotype is medium-sized (0.01 to 0.1%). This chain connects TRBV10-3 to TRBJ2-7; TRBD2 agrees at 10 bases. CDR1 is ENHRY and CDR2 is SYGVKD in the germline V gene. V lost 3 bases to trimming and J lost 5 bases; unmatched junction nucleotides: 10. The CDR3 is 16 residues long. The chain's CDR3 is CAISDILASGSNEQYF. CDR3 nucleotides: TGTGCCATCAGTGACATTTTGGCTAGCGGGAGTAACGAGCAGTACTTC.

This chain joins TRBV29-1 and TRBJ1-2, with D possibly TRBD1 on 5 matching bases. This CDR3 comprises 16 residues. Per the germline V gene, CDR1 is SQVTM and CDR2 is ANQGSEA. V was shortened by 7 bases and J by 2 bases, with 23 bases between the two germline ends. The CDR3 sequence is CSAPTARVPVNYGYTF. Here the CDR3 DNA reads TGCAGCGCGCCGACAGCCCGAGTGCCCGTAAACTATGGCTACACCTTC.

This clonotype was detected once. This may arise from a read error, as a much more abundant clone is one base away. The rearrangement uses TRBV6-1 and TRBJ2-5; no clear D. Germline V lookup: CDR1 MNHNS, CDR2 SASEGT. The length of the CDR3 is 13 residues. Trimming took off 5 bases at V and 7 bases at J, with 14 bases between the two ends. The CDR3 bases are TGTGCCAGCAGTCAAGGGTGGCCGGGGACCCAGTACTTC. Protein: CASSQGWPGTQYF.

Worth noting for this clonotype: At one of its ends the junction is not consistent with the germline gene, which may arise from a read error. CDR3 DNA: TGCAGCGTTGAGCCGCTTGAGCAGGGGAGGCATTCATCCCTCCACTTT. Its translation: CSVEPLEQGRHSSLHF. This chain joins TRBV29-1 and TRBJ1-6, with a possible D match to TRBD1 (6 bases). CDR1 is SQVTM and CDR2 is ANQGSEA in the germline V gene. CDR3 length: 16 residues.

A note on this clonotype: The junction departs from the called germline gene at one end, perhaps through a read error. V usage is TRBV11-2 and J usage is TRBJ2-2, with TRBD2 identical over 7 bases. CDR3 length: 18 amino acids. The V gene's germline CDR1 is SGHAT and CDR2 FQNNGV. CDR3 region: CASSQSALVGGRTGELLF. The CDR3, as DNA: TGTGCCAGCAGCCAAAGCGCGCTAGTGGGAGGGCGAACCGGGGAGCTGCTTTTT. Variable domain in full (rest from reference TRBV11-2 and TRBJ2-2): EAGVAQSPRYKIIEKRQSVAFWCNPISGHATLYWYQQILGQGPKLLIQFQNNGVVDDSQLPKDRFSAERLKGVDSTLKIQPAKLEDSAVYLCASSQSALVGGRTGELLFGEGSRLTVL.

Relative to its sample, this clonotype is medium-sized. This sequence joins TRBV10-2 and TRBJ2-1; 10 bases match TRBD2. The CDR3 contains 14 residues. Unmatched junction bases numbered 3, after V lost 4 bases and J lost 6 bases. Germline CDR1 is WSHSY and CDR2 is SAAADI. The CDR3 DNA reads TGCGCCAGCAGTGTCACTAGCGGGATCAATGAGCAGTTCTTC. It encodes CASSVTSGINEQFF.

This clonotype counts as medium-sized. The chain is built from TRBV11-3 and TRBJ2-5; D possibly matches TRBD1 or TRBD2 (6 bases each). The CDR3 sequence is 16 residues long. V gave up 5 bases and J gave up 1 base, with 17 bases separating them. Looked up from germline, CDR1 is SGHNT and CDR2 is YENEEA. This CDR3 is CASSPGGWGVQETQYF. For the CDR3, the DNA is TGTGCCAGCAGCCCCGGGGGCTGGGGTGTCCAAGAGACCCAGTACTTC.

A note on this clonotype: Its ends do not fully match the called genes, so a read error is possible. The rearrangement links TRBV7-3 to TRBJ2-7; 7 nucleotides line up with TRBD1. The CDR3 contains 15 residues. Germline V CDR1 and CDR2: SGHTA, FQGTGA. In nucleotides, the CDR3 is TGTGCCAGCAGCTTATCCGGGACAGCGACCTACGTGCAGCACTTC. It specifies CASSLSGTATYVQHF.

As regards this clonotype: A much larger clone lies a single base off, so this may be a read error. The chain recombines TRBV7-3 with TRBJ1-2; no clear D. Per germline, CDR1 SGHTA and CDR2 FQGTGA. CDR3 length: 18 amino acids. CDR3 coding DNA: TGTGCCTGCAGCGCCCCGGACCCCCGAGGGCCCGTAAACTATGGCTACACCTTC. It translates to CACSAPDPRGPVNYGYTF.

The rearrangement joins TRBV29-1 to TRBJ1-5; a weak D match, TRBD1 (5 bases). Trimming cost V 1 base and J 5 bases, with 9 bases left between them. This CDR3 region has 13 residues. Germline values: CDR1 SQVTM, CDR2 ANQGSEA. CDR3 nucleotide sequence: TGCAGCGTTGAAGCGGGGCCCTATCAGCCCCAGCATTTT. This codes for CSVEAGPYQPQHF.

This clonotype was seen just once. The gene calls are TRBV20-1 and TRBJ1-2; 9 positions match TRBD1. V lost 3 bases and J lost 2; bases outside the gene matches: 10. The CDR3 is 16 amino acids. Germline-derived CDR1 and CDR2 are DFQATT and SNEGSKA (reference sequence). The CDR3 protein is CSARDRGGPVNYGYTF. CDR3 nucleotide sequence: TGCAGTGCTAGGGACAGGGGAGGGCCCGTAAACTATGGCTACACCTTC.

The rearrangement links TRBV11-2 to TRBJ1-4, with TRBD1 as a possible D gene (5 bases). Germline lookup yields CDR1 SGHAT and CDR2 FQNNGV. The V end was cut by 4 bases, the J end by 10 bases, with 16 bases between. The CDR3 runs to 14 residues. CDR3 in DNA: TGTGCCAGCAGCTCCCTTACAGGAGTGGGAAAACTGTTTTTT. Its translation is CASSSLTGVGKLFF.